This T cell receptor (beta chain) was profiled in a study of cytomegalovirus exposure and HLA in healthy donors. Study-level findings and limits: Analyses of presence and absence presupposed an approximately uniform sequencing depth across donors. According to the study, roughly 160 TCR beta chains were cytomegalovirus-associated. When a later analysis compared HLA-associated TCR beta chains with equally common others, the HLA-associated chains turned out to be more clonally expanded and to have lower generation probabilities.

There are 15 residues in the CDR3. Germline-derived CDR1 and CDR2 are SGHRS and YFSETQ. The V end was cut by 1 base, the J end by 3 bases, with 12 bases between. Details on this clone: Its specificity is not known.

The PCR made use of 60 Vbeta and 13 Jbeta primers. Libraries were prepared by immunoSEQ multiplex PCR; TCRdb keeps only in-frame clonotypes and omits some of them. Its table records 100,000 to 150,000 clones. The chain carries TRBV5-1 and TRBJ2-3; D perhaps matches TRBD2 (5 bases). The source is a woman in her 40s in good health and CMV-seropositive. Sequencing was carried out using PBMCs. CDR3 coding DNA: TGCGCCAGCAGCTTGACAGTCACGGGGACAGATACGCAGTATTTT. This translates into CASSLTVTGTDTQYF.